This T cell receptor (beta chain) was sequenced for a study of read filtering for tumor transcriptome and immune sequencing. This clonotype showed up just a few times. Mismatch with germline at one junction end may stem from a read error. This library used around 400 ng RNA and molecular barcoded adaptors spanning alpha/delta and beta/gamma chains. One entry per CDR3 protein, called by TCRdb with MiXCR from the reads. This table has approximately 61,000 distinct CDR3 sequences, under 20% appearing once. The germline gives CDR1 SGHNT, CDR2 YYREEE (reference sequence). The CDR3 has 15 amino acids. This TCR was recovered from a donor at least 40 years old with multiple myeloma. The chain employs TRBV5-4 and TRBJ2-7, with 7 bases aligning to TRBD2. The specimen sequenced was a population of CD138-negative cells sorted from bone marrow. Written as DNA, the CDR3 is TGTGCCAGCGGCTTGGATGCCAGCGGGGTCCGGGAGCAGTACTTC. This gives the protein CASGLDASGVREQYF.